This TCR beta chain comes out of a study of blood T cell repertoires in COVID-19. Seattle researchers signed up patients amid active infection and tracked them longitudinally. In the original analysis: Reference gene primer amplification gave estimated nucleated cell counts. Assay: immunoSEQ multiplex PCR; the TCRdb copy retains only in-frame clones and omits some. V, J and clone size derive from that table, while D and trimming were established from the DNA sequence. The sample holds 200,000 to 250,000 clones, about four fifths seen once. What was sequenced was peripheral blood. This sequence was found in a woman aged 80 or over with COVID-19, enrolled during active disease.

The CDR3 region has the DNA TGTGCCAGCAGCCGAACCCCTCGACCTAGCGGGGGGCAAACCGGGGAGCTGTTTTTT. Its translation: CASSRTPRPSGGQTGELFF. This chain uses TRBV6-6 with TRBJ2-2, with 11 bases matching TRBD2. Trimming removed 6 bases from V and 5 bases from J; junction bases left unmatched: 17. Per germline, CDR1 MNHNY and CDR2 SVGAGI (reference sequence). The CDR3 spans 19 residues.